Below are 13 T cell receptor beta chains sequenced from a single sample in a study of cytomegalovirus exposure and HLA in healthy donors. The study ran its PCR with 60 Vbeta and 13 Jbeta primers. Sequencing used immunoSEQ multiplex PCR; TCRdb keeps in-frame clones, though not all of them. The sample includes roughly 100,000 clones, 65% seen only once; the top ten take around 4%. The material sequenced was PBMCs. The receptors stem from a man in his thirties or forties in good health and CMV-seropositive.

V and J are TRBV19 and TRBJ1-1, with 10 bases lining up with TRBD1. From germline, CDR1 is LNHDA and CDR2 SQIVND (reference sequence). The CDR3 runs 16 residues. The trim removed 3 bases at V and 3 bases at J, leaving 7 bases unmatched. The CDR3 DNA sequence: TGTGCCAGTAGTATCCCTCGACAGGGGGCTGACACTGAAGCTTTCTTT. This sequence encodes CASSIPRQGADTEAFF.

The chain employs TRBV5-1 and TRBJ1-2; D is unresolved. Trimming removed 0 bases at V and 5 bases at J, with 5 bases between. CDR1 is SGHRS, CDR2 YFSETQ, per germline. There are 12 residues in the CDR3. CDR3 loop: CASSLGQYGYTF. The CDR3 bases are TGCGCCAGCAGCTTGGGGCAGTATGGCTACACCTTC.

V usage is TRBV14 and J usage is TRBJ1-2, with TRBD1 matching 7 bases. CDR3 length equals 16 residues. The germline V gene encodes CDR1 SGHDN and CDR2 FVKESK. V lost 1 base and J lost 3; bases outside the gene matches: 8. The chain's CDR3 is CASSQGSPGQHYGYTF. The DNA of the CDR3 is TGTGCCAGCAGCCAAGGCTCCCCGGGACAGCACTATGGCTACACCTTC.

This clone was seen more than once but under ten times. This CDR3 is CASSLLNYFGRLYGYTF. CDR3 DNA sequence: TGTGCCAGCAGCTTATTAAATTACTTCGGCAGGCTCTATGGCTACACCTTC. The chain has TRBV7-2 and TRBJ1-2; D is unclear. Germline lookup yields CDR1 SGHTA and CDR2 FQGNSA. CDR3 length: 17 amino acids. V was pared by 2 bases and J by 4 bases, with 20 bases between.

This chain connects TRBV6-5 to TRBJ1-1; 10 nucleotides line up with TRBD1. In germline, CDR1 is MNHEY, CDR2 SVGAGI. Trimming took 5 bases from V and 2 from J; bases not matched to a gene: 2. The CDR3 runs 14 residues. The CDR3 sequence: CASSMTGGNTEAFF. Here the CDR3 DNA reads TGTGCCAGCAGTATGACAGGGGGCAACACTGAAGCTTTCTTT.

V usage is TRBV9 and J usage is TRBJ1-3, with TRBD1 as a possible D gene (6 bases). The ends were cut back, 0 bases at V and 4 bases at J, with 11 bases in the middle. Germline V lookup: CDR1 SGDLS, CDR2 YYNGEE. CDR3 length: 15 amino acids. The CDR3 is CASSVGQGTGNTIYF. DNA for the CDR3: TGTGCCAGCAGCGTAGGGCAGGGGACGGGAAACACCATATATTTT.

This clone came up a few times. The chain has TRBV6-5 and TRBJ1-1; possibly TRBD1 for D (5 bases). The ends were cut back, 6 bases at V and 5 bases at J, with 13 bases in the middle. The CDR3 is made up of 13 amino acids. The germline gives CDR1 MNHEY, CDR2 SVGAGI. The CDR3 region is CASRGREGTEAFF. The CDR3 DNA reads as TGTGCCAGCAGGGGCAGGGAAGGTACTGAAGCTTTCTTT.

The CDR3, as DNA: TGTGCCAGCAGCCCCTGGGCGACTAGGGATACGCAGTATTTT. It translates to CASSPWATRDTQYF. This sequence joins TRBV11-2 and TRBJ2-3; possible D gene TRBD2, 6 bases. Trimming took 5 bases from V and 6 from J, leaving 15 bases between them. CDR1 is SGHAT and CDR2 is FQNNGV in the germline V gene. The CDR3 extends over 14 amino acids.

The rearrangement uses TRBV6-5 and TRBJ2-2; D is uncertain. Germline CDR1 reads MNHEY; CDR2 reads SVGAGI. Trimming took 2 bases from V and 7 from J, leaving 11 bases between them. CDR3 length equals 14 residues. The CDR3 loop reads CASSYDWANGELFF. The CDR3 nucleotides read TGTGCCAGCAGTTACGATTGGGCAAACGGGGAGCTGTTTTTT.

This chain connects TRBV10-3 to TRBJ1-2, with 7 bases lining up with TRBD1. This CDR3 is 12 amino acids long. The ends lost 9 bases at V and 6 bases at J; junction bases unmatched: 7. Germline V gene data show CDR1 as ENHRY and CDR2 as SYGVKD. Here the CDR3 reads CAIAQTGNGYTF. As DNA, the CDR3 is TGTGCCATTGCTCAGACAGGGAATGGCTACACCTTC.

This clone was found a few times. This chain connects TRBV14 to TRBJ1-2, with 8 nucleotides matching TRBD1. CDR3 length: 14 amino acids. Germline V gene data show CDR1 as SGHDN and CDR2 as FVKESK. The junction had 7 bases not matched to a gene; V was cut back by 3 bases and J by 7 bases. CDR3 sequence: CASSHGQGRGGYTF. CDR3 coding DNA: TGTGCCAGCAGCCACGGACAGGGAAGGGGTGGCTACACCTTC.

The V gene is TRBV6-1, the J gene TRBJ1-4; D is possibly TRBD1 (6 bases). The CDR3 spans 15 residues. Per germline, CDR1 MNHNS and CDR2 SASEGT. Trimming pared 6 bases from V and 3 bases from J, leaving 14 bases between. CDR3 sequence (DNA): TGTGCCAGCAGCCTGGACAGCCAGGCTAATGAAAAACTGTTTTTT. Translating it yields CASSLDSQANEKLFF.

The CDR3 loop reads CASSVAGAAYGYTF. For the CDR3, the DNA is TGTGCCAGCAGCGTCGCGGGGGCGGCCTATGGCTACACCTTC. The chain has TRBV14 and TRBJ1-2, with D perhaps TRBD1 (6 bases). The V and J ends lost 5 bases and 4 bases respectively, with 14 bases between them. The CDR3 consists of 14 residues. In germline, CDR1 is SGHDN, CDR2 FVKESK.